Listed here are 32 T cell receptor beta chains from one sample, sequenced in a study of blood T cell repertoires in COVID-19. The protocol was immunoSEQ multiplex PCR, while the TCRdb copy is restricted to in-frame clones and leaves out a portion. The data contain around 120,000 clones, about 88% of them singletons. Sequencing was carried out using peripheral blood. The receptors shown here come from a man aged 45-65 years with active COVID-19.

This chain connects TRBV30 to TRBJ1-5, with TRBD1 matching over 10 bases. CDR3 length: 14 amino acids. CDR1 GTSNPN and CDR2 SVGIG come from the germline V gene (reference sequence). The J segment lost 7 bases and the V segment lost 4 bases, leaving 7 bases of the junction unmatched. The CDR3 protein is CAWTPGQGFQPQHF. The CDR3 DNA reads TGTGCCTGGACCCCGGGACAGGGGTTCCAGCCCCAGCATTTT.

The chain links TRBV2 to TRBJ1-5; 7 positions match TRBD1. The germline V gene has CDR1 SNHLY and CDR2 FYNNEI. V gave up 6 bases and J gave up 5 bases; unmatched junction bases: 7. This CDR3 region has 14 residues. The CDR3 reads CASRAGTVYQPQHF. In nucleotides, the CDR3 is TGTGCCAGCAGGGCCGGGACAGTTTATCAGCCCCAGCATTTT.

This rearrangement joins TRBV4-1 to TRBJ2-5; TRBD1 might be the D (6 bases). CDR1 MGHRA and CDR2 YSYEKL come from the germline V gene. CDR3 length: 16 amino acids. Trimming pared 3 bases from V and 4 bases from J, leaving 18 bases between. The CDR3 spells CASSQDLAGGRETQYF. In DNA, the CDR3 is TGCGCCAGCAGCCAGGACCTAGCTGGGGGCAGAGAGACCCAGTACTTC.

This sequence joins TRBV27 and TRBJ2-7, with 9 bases identical to TRBD1. The length of the CDR3 is 17 residues. Germline-derived CDR1 and CDR2 are MNHEY and SMNVEV (reference sequence). Trimming at V came to 2 bases and at J to 4 bases, leaving 12 bases not matched to a gene. CDR3 nucleotide sequence: TGTGCCAGCAGTTTAGTGGTTTTGGACAGGGGATATTACGAGCAGTACGTC. Its translation: CASSLVVLDRGYYEQYV.

V is TRBV4-1 and J is TRBJ1-1, with a possible D match to TRBD1 (5 bases). In germline, CDR1 is MGHRA, CDR2 YSYEKL. Trimming cost V 1 base and J 3 bases, with 9 bases left between them. The CDR3 totals 14 residues. The CDR3 is CASSQGDSDTEAFF. In DNA, the CDR3 is TGCGCCAGCAGCCAAGGGGACTCGGACACTGAAGCTTTCTTT.

CDR3 coding DNA: TGCAGCGTTGTTCGAGGGGGCTATGGCTACACCTTC. This sequence encodes CSVVRGGYGYTF. This chain uses TRBV29-1 with TRBJ1-2; a possible D gene is TRBD1 (6 bases). The CDR3 is made up of 12 amino acids. Trimming cost V 4 bases and J 4 bases, with 10 bases left between them. Germline V gene lookup returns CDR1 SQVTM and CDR2 ANQGSEA. Based on the CDR3 plus reference TRBV29-1 and TRBJ1-2, the full variable domain is SAVISQKPSRDICQRGTSLTIQCQVDSQVTMMFWYRQQPGQSLTLIATANQGSEATYESGFVIDKFPISRPNLTFSTLTVSNMSPEDSSIYLCSVVRGGYGYTFGSGTRLTVV.

The rearrangement joins TRBV19 to TRBJ1-2; D possibly corresponds to TRBD1 (6 bases). Deletions cut 2 bases from V and 8 bases from J, with 18 bases between. The CDR3 loop spans 15 amino acids. Germline CDR1 and CDR2: LNHDA and SQIVND (reference sequence). The CDR3 coding sequence is TGTGCCAGTAGTATATATGCAGGGGCGGGTAAAGGCTACACCTTC. Translation gives CASSIYAGAGKGYTF.

This chain joins TRBV3-1 (or the pseudogene TRBV3-2) and TRBJ1-1, with D unresolved. Germline V gene sequence: CDR1 LGHDT, CDR2 YNNKEL (reference sequence). V was pared by 5 bases and J by 3 bases, with 10 bases between. The CDR3 consists of 13 residues. The CDR3 here is CASSDRRDTEAFF. In DNA, the CDR3 is TGTGCCAGCAGCGACCGCCGGGACACTGAAGCTTTCTTT.

This chain uses TRBV11-2 with TRBJ1-1; 7 bases line up with TRBD1. The CDR3 sequence is 15 residues long. V lost 0 bases to trimming and J lost 4 bases; unmatched junction nucleotides: 5. The germline CDR1 and CDR2 sequences are SGHAT and FQNNGV. CDR3 in amino acids: CASSLEAGGLTEAFF. Here the CDR3 DNA reads TGTGCCAGCAGCTTAGAAGCAGGGGGGCTCACTGAAGCTTTCTTT. The full variable domain, with the rest looked up from reference TRBV11-2 and TRBJ1-1, is EAGVAQSPRYKIIEKRQSVAFWCNPISGHATLYWYQQILGQGPKLLIQFQNNGVVDDSQLPKDRFSAERLKGVDSTLKIQPAKLEDSAVYLCASSLEAGGLTEAFFGQGTRLTVV.

This chain's CDR3 is CASTARSGEGSPLHF. The CDR3 nucleotides are TGTGCCAGCACCGCGAGGTCAGGGGAGGGTTCACCCCTCCACTTT. The chain recombines TRBV6-5 with TRBJ1-6; perhaps TRBD1 as D (6 bases). The germline V gene has CDR1 MNHEY and CDR2 SVGAGI. V lost 7 bases, J lost 9 bases, and 19 bases lay in between. This CDR3 has 15 amino acids.

V is TRBV30 and J is TRBJ2-1; 9 bases match TRBD1. The CDR3 spans 15 residues. Germline V gene data show CDR1 as GTSNPN and CDR2 as SVGIG (reference sequence). V lost 5 bases and J lost 9; bases outside the gene matches: 14. CDR3 in DNA: TGTGCCTGGGGGAAACGTGGGACAGGGCGTTTTGAGCAGTTCTTC. Translated: CAWGKRGTGRFEQFF.

This chain connects TRBV19 to TRBJ1-5; TRBD1 agrees at 12 bases. Germline values: CDR1 LNHDA, CDR2 SQIVND (reference sequence). V was pared by 5 bases and J by 0 bases, with 8 bases of the junction left unmatched. This CDR3 is built from 18 residues. The CDR3, as DNA: TGTGCCAGTAGTGGGACAGGGGGCCAACAAAATAGCAATCAGCCCCAGCATTTT. Residues: CASSGTGGQQNSNQPQHF.

The chain's CDR3 is CATSETGGNQPQHF. CDR3 DNA: TGTGCCACCAGCGAAACAGGGGGAAATCAGCCCCAGCATTTT. This chain uses TRBV15 with TRBJ1-5; 8 nucleotides align to TRBD1. CDR1 LNHNV and CDR2 YYDKDF come from the germline V gene (reference sequence). J gave up 4 bases and V 5 bases, and 4 bases lay outside the gene matches. This CDR3 has 14 residues.

The J gene is TRBJ1-1, the V gene TRBV5-1, with D possibly TRBD1 on 6 matching bases. V lost 4 bases to trimming and J lost 1 base, with 17 bases between them. Germline V gives CDR1 SGHRS, CDR2 YFSETQ. The CDR3 consists of 16 residues. The CDR3 DNA follows: TGCGCCAGCAGCCCCGACGGGGGGCCGTCGAACACTGAAGCTTTCTTT. It is translated as CASSPDGGPSNTEAFF.

The chain combines TRBV3-1 (or the pseudogene TRBV3-2) with TRBJ2-3; unclear D gene. The CDR3 consists of 17 residues. Trimming left V 0 bases short and J 3 bases short, with 16 bases between. CDR1 and CDR2 (germline): LGHDT, YNNKEL (reference sequence). The CDR3 DNA follows: TGTGCCAGCAGCCAAGATTTCCACGCCCCCGCGACAGATACGCAGTATTTT. Its translation is CASSQDFHAPATDTQYF.

This clone is a singleton in its sample. The chain links TRBV7-6 to TRBJ2-5, with 11 bases aligning to TRBD1. Losses at the gene ends were 1 base for V and 6 bases for J; bases not matched to a gene: 4. The CDR3 is made up of 15 amino acids. CDR1 and CDR2 from the germline V gene are SGHVS and FNYEAQ. CDR3 sequence: CASSLGGTGGQTQYF. The CDR3 DNA follows: TGTGCCAGCAGCTTAGGTGGGACAGGGGGACAGACCCAGTACTTC.

V gene TRBV5-1 combines with J gene TRBJ1-4; D gene unclear. Per the germline V gene, CDR1 is SGHRS and CDR2 is YFSETQ. CDR3 length: 15 residues. The V gene lost 0 bases and the J gene lost 4 bases, with 10 bases spanning the gap. In DNA, the CDR3 is TGCGCCAGCAGCTTGGGATCAGGCTTTAATGAAAAACTGTTTTTT. Protein sequence: CASSLGSGFNEKLFF.

V usage is TRBV18 and J usage is TRBJ2-2; the D gene is possibly TRBD1 (5 bases). V lost 2 bases and J 6 bases, leaving 7 bases between the germline ends. The germline gives CDR1 KGHSH, CDR2 LQKENI. The CDR3 has 13 residues. The CDR3 protein is CASSPEGAGELFF. The CDR3 DNA sequence: TGTGCCAGCTCACCAGAAGGGGCCGGGGAGCTGTTTTTT.

The rearrangement links TRBV2 to TRBJ2-3; 7 bases agree with TRBD1. CDR1 is SNHLY, CDR2 FYNNEI, per germline. Trimming cost V 7 bases and J 2 bases; bases outside gene matches: 9. This CDR3 is 15 amino acids long. CDR3: CASISRGLITDTQYF. The DNA for the CDR3 is TGTGCCAGCATCTCGAGGGGGCTGATCACAGATACGCAGTATTTT.

The chain links TRBV28 to TRBJ2-3; 8 nucleotides agree with TRBD1. The CDR3 totals 17 residues. Germline V gene lookup returns CDR1 MDHEN and CDR2 SYDVKM. Trimming removed 6 bases from V and 1 base from J; junction bases left unmatched: 12. CDR3 protein: CASRQGQGRQGTDTQYF. The CDR3 DNA reads TGTGCCAGCAGGCAAGGACAGGGTCGGCAAGGCACAGATACGCAGTATTTT.

This chain uses TRBV12-3 or TRBV12-4 with TRBJ1-1; D not resolved. The CDR3 is 11 residues long. Trimming removed 7 bases at V and 6 bases at J, with 9 bases between. CDR3 sequence (DNA): TGTGCCAGCATCTTGGCCTCTGAAGCTTTCTTT. Protein: CASILASEAFF.

This chain connects TRBV28 to TRBJ1-5; a weak D match, TRBD1 (5 bases). The germline V gene has CDR1 MDHEN and CDR2 SYDVKM. The V end lost 5 bases, the J end lost 4 bases, and 12 bases lay between the germline ends. CDR3 length: 14 amino acids. CDR3 in DNA: TGTGCCAGCAGTACCGTCCCAGGGAATCAGCCCCAGCATTTT. The encoded protein is CASSTVPGNQPQHF.

A few counts support this clone. The rearrangement links TRBV6-2 or TRBV6-3 to TRBJ2-5, with TRBD2 matching over 9 bases. The CDR3 runs to 14 residues. Per germline, CDR1 MNHEY and CDR2 SVGEGT. Trimming removed 5 bases from V and 4 bases from J; junction bases left unmatched: 5. CDR3 in DNA: TGTGCCAGCAGTCCCAGCGGGAGGAGAGAGACCCAGTACTTC. Protein: CASSPSGRRETQYF.

This clone turned up a few times. This sequence joins TRBV7-6 and TRBJ2-1; 11 nucleotides agree with TRBD2. The CDR3 loop spans 15 amino acids. The junction had 4 bases not matched to a gene; V was cut back by 1 base and J by 8 bases. Germline V gives CDR1 SGHVS, CDR2 FNYEAQ. The CDR3 reads CASSLEPSGRYEQFF. The CDR3 DNA follows: TGTGCCAGCAGCTTAGAGCCTAGCGGGAGGTATGAGCAGTTCTTC.

CDR3 sequence: CASSQPRGSVEQFF. In nucleotides, the CDR3 is TGTGCCAGCAGTCAGCCCAGGGGATCTGTTGAGCAGTTCTTC. This chain links TRBV6-5 with TRBJ2-1, with D perhaps TRBD1 (6 bases). This CDR3 has 14 amino acids. V lost 5 bases and J lost 9, with 17 bases in between. Germline V gives CDR1 MNHEY, CDR2 SVGAGI.

This chain joins TRBV24-1 and TRBJ2-5; D unclear. Germline-derived CDR1 and CDR2 are KGHDR and SFDVKD. CDR3 length: 15 amino acids. V lost 3 bases, J lost 0 bases, and 10 bases lay in between. The CDR3 is CATSDATGYQETQYF. The CDR3 DNA reads as TGTGCCACCAGTGATGCGACTGGCTACCAAGAGACCCAGTACTTC.

The rearrangement links TRBV18 to TRBJ2-6; 8 bases are a match to TRBD1. The CDR3 length is 17 residues. In germline, CDR1 is KGHSH, CDR2 LQKENI. V dropped 1 base and J dropped 3; count of bases not matched to a gene: 5. The CDR3 region has the DNA TGTGCCAGCTCACCACAACAGGGGGTAGGTGGGGCCAACGTCCTGACTTTC. Amino acids: CASSPQQGVGGANVLTF.

The rearrangement links TRBV11-2 to TRBJ1-6, with 8 bases lining up with TRBD1. The CDR3 has 15 residues. V lost 5 bases and J lost 10; bases outside the gene matches: 10. The germline CDR1 and CDR2 sequences are SGHAT and FQNNGV. The CDR3: CASSAEGQGRSPLHF. CDR3 nucleotides: TGTGCCAGCAGCGCCGAAGGACAGGGTCGATCACCCCTCCACTTT.

This sequence joins TRBV21-1 and TRBJ2-7; the D segment call TRBD1 is taken from the table without a DNA check. TRBV21-1 is a pseudogene locus. There are 15 residues in the CDR3. The CDR3 sequence: CASSMPRGLGYEQYV. The CDR3 DNA reads as TGTGCCAGCAGCATGCCCAGGGGGCTTGGATACGAGCAGTACGTC.

The rearrangement links TRBV19 to TRBJ2-2, with 7 bases aligning to TRBD1. The germline V gene has CDR1 LNHDA and CDR2 SQIVND (reference sequence). V lost 7 bases, J lost 8 bases, and 13 bases stayed unmatched. This CDR3 spans 15 amino acids. The CDR3 sequence: CASNSGTAYLGELFF. CDR3 DNA sequence: TGTGCCAGTAATTCCGGGACAGCATACCTGGGGGAGCTGTTTTTT. The complete variable domain, with remaining parts taken from reference TRBV19 and TRBJ2-2, reads DGGITQSPKYLFRKEGQNVTLSCEQNLNHDAMYWYRQDPGQGLRLIYYSQIVNDFQKGDIAEGYSVSREKKESFPLTVTSAQKNPTAFYLCASNSGTAYLGELFFGEGSRLTVL.

This rearrangement joins TRBV5-1 to TRBJ1-2, with TRBD1 matching over 7 bases. The length of the CDR3 is 17 residues. Per the germline V gene, CDR1 is SGHRS and CDR2 is YFSETQ. Losses at the gene ends were 5 bases for V and 4 bases for J; bases not matched to a gene: 17. The CDR3 DNA sequence: TGCGCCAGCAGACATTCGGGACAGCCCCTGGAAGGCTATGGCTACACCTTC. Protein sequence: CASRHSGQPLEGYGYTF.

This sequence joins TRBV25-1 and TRBJ2-1, with a possible D match to TRBD2 (6 bases). CDR3 size: 12 residues. Trimming took off 10 bases at V and 6 bases at J, with 13 bases between the two ends. Germline V lookup: CDR1 MGHDK, CDR2 SYGVNS. The CDR3 sequence is CATGLPSNEQFF. For the CDR3, the DNA is TGTGCCACGGGACTGCCTAGCAATGAGCAGTTCTTC.